The sequence of this TCR beta chain was determined in a study of cytomegalovirus exposure and HLA in healthy donors. Deletions cut 2 bases from V and 0 bases from J, with 16 bases between. This CDR3 region has 17 residues. Germline V lookup: CDR1 SGHTA, CDR2 FQGNSA. General observations from the study: High specificity and sensitivity for cytomegalovirus status were reported for the classifier.

The donors were members of the validation cohort, which comprised about 130 subjects and was separate from the first cohort of 666 subjects. Generated by immunoSEQ multiplex PCR, the TCRdb table keeps only in-frame clones and is missing some. Here the sample spans approximately 170,000 clones, 85% being singletons. With regard to this clone: The target antigen is unknown.

V gene TRBV7-2 combines with J gene TRBJ1-1; D remains unclear. Material: PBMCs. The sequence derives from a man aged 18 to 29 in good health and CMV-seropositive. The CDR3 sequence is CASSLKRGEGLNTEAFF. The CDR3 DNA reads as TGTGCCAGCAGCTTAAAACGAGGAGAGGGCTTGAACACTGAAGCTTTCTTT.